This TCR beta chain came from a study of blood T cell repertoires in COVID-19. Study summary: Sites in the United States, Italy and Spain provided acute and convalescent COVID-19 samples.

This clone was recorded a few times. V was clipped by 0 bases and J by 2 bases; unmatched bases: 4. The CDR3 is 17 residues long. Germline CDR1 is LGHNA and CDR2 is YSLEER. Data came from immunoSEQ multiplex PCR; TCRdb stores just in-frame clones and leaves some out. The sample includes 110,000 or so clones, around four fifths of them seen just once. The rearrangement links TRBV4-3 to TRBJ1-6; 7 bases match TRBD1. What was sequenced was peripheral blood. This receptor was identified in a woman in her thirties or forties with acute or convalescent COVID-19. The CDR3 protein is CASSQDIGTAYNSPLHF. The CDR3 DNA follows: TGCGCCAGCAGCCAAGATATAGGGACAGCCTATAATTCACCCCTCCACTTT.